This note documents a single T cell receptor beta chain sequence. Its antigen is undetermined. The sample belongs to a study of early stage breast cancer tumors. The overall study: About 80% of the 16 invasive tumors were ER+, PR+ and HER2-.

Notes on the study in general: Commonly generated sequences made up most enriched TCRB sequences shared between patients. In most of the 16 patients, blood comparison separated tumor from normal breast.

Per germline, CDR1 MNHNY and CDR2 SVGAGI (reference sequence). This CDR3 comprises 13 residues. Trimming stripped 7 bases from V and 5 bases from J, with 15 bases between. Blood replicates held 0.5 ug DNA, tumor or normal breast about 1.5 ug, two each. Profiling relied on immunoSEQ multiplex PCR, and the TCRdb table lists in-frame clones only, not all of them. The data hold almost 55,000 clones, with 85% to 95% observed a single time. This chain joins TRBV6-6 and TRBJ2-7, with D perhaps matching TRBD1 (6 bases). The sample comprised blood. This TCR was sampled from a person aged 65-85 years with breast cancer. CDR3 nucleotide sequence: TGTGCCAGCACCCCGACAGGTCGGAACGAGCAGTACTTC. Protein: CASTPTGRNEQYF.